Presented here are 30 T cell receptor beta chains from one specimen sequenced in a study of blood T cell repertoires in COVID-19. Libraries were prepared by immunoSEQ multiplex PCR; TCRdb keeps only in-frame clonotypes and omits some of them. Here the sample spans approximately 350,000 clones, roughly 90% being singletons. Material: peripheral blood. The receptor set was obtained from a man in his forties with acute or convalescent COVID-19.

The CDR3 spells CASNPAGTGGGETQYF. In nucleotides, the CDR3 is TGTGCCAGCAACCCCGCGGGGACAGGGGGCGGAGAGACCCAGTACTTC. The chain recombines TRBV9 with TRBJ2-5; 12 positions match TRBD1. Germline V gene lookup returns CDR1 SGDLS and CDR2 YYNGEE. This CDR3 is built from 16 residues. Losses at the gene ends were 6 bases for V and 4 bases for J; bases not matched to a gene: 10.

V usage is TRBV4-1 and J usage is TRBJ1-1; tentatively, D is TRBD1 (6 bases). CDR3 length equals 14 residues. Trimming cost V 5 bases and J 2 bases, with 12 bases left between them. Germline CDR1 and CDR2: MGHRA and YSYEKL. The CDR3 spells CASSFLQGNTEAFF. In DNA form, the CDR3 reads TGCGCCAGCAGCTTTTTACAGGGAAACACTGAAGCTTTCTTT.

The rearrangement joins TRBV5-4 to TRBJ1-2; 11 bases fit TRBD1. The CDR3 extends over 16 amino acids. Losses at the gene ends were 4 bases for V and 8 bases for J; bases not matched to a gene: 13. Germline V gene lookup returns CDR1 SGHNT and CDR2 YYREEE (reference sequence). The CDR3 loop is CASSLTLGQGAEGYTF. DNA of the CDR3: TGTGCCAGCAGCCTAACCCTCGGACAGGGGGCAGAAGGCTACACCTTC.

The chain couples TRBV5-1 to TRBJ1-1; TRBD1 might be the D (5 bases). The germline gives CDR1 SGHRS, CDR2 YFSETQ. Trimming took off 0 bases at V and 0 bases at J, with 24 bases between the two ends. The CDR3 runs to 20 residues. In DNA, the CDR3 is TGCGCCAGCAGCTTGGGCCCGCTAACAGGCCCGGTGGCAATGAACACTGAAGCTTTCTTT. Translating gives CASSLGPLTGPVAMNTEAFF.

The rearrangement joins TRBV3-1 (or the pseudogene TRBV3-2) to TRBJ1-2, with D possibly matching TRBD1 (6 bases). V lost 4 bases, J lost 8 bases, and 17 bases lay in between. The CDR3 extends over 14 amino acids. Germline V gene lookup returns CDR1 LGHDT and CDR2 YNNKEL (reference sequence). CDR3 region: CASSPLFTGPGYTF. The CDR3 region has the DNA TGTGCCAGCAGCCCACTCTTCACAGGGCCCGGCTACACCTTC.

The chain uses TRBV28 and TRBJ1-2; 7 bases are a match to TRBD1. The germline gives CDR1 MDHEN, CDR2 SYDVKM. J lost 5 bases, V lost 7 bases, and 16 bases had no gene match. The CDR3 is 16 amino acids. The CDR3 region is CASTDFGQGVRYGYTF. DNA of the CDR3: TGTGCCAGCACCGATTTCGGCCAGGGGGTTAGATATGGCTACACCTTC.

The chain couples TRBV5-1 to TRBJ1-3; D is possibly TRBD1 (6 bases). The CDR3 has 16 amino acids. The V and J ends lost 4 bases and 3 bases respectively, with 17 bases between them. CDR1 and CDR2 from the germline V gene are SGHRS and YFSETQ. Here the CDR3 reads CASSPGQGSGGNTIYF. The CDR3 nucleotides read TGCGCCAGCAGCCCTGGGCAGGGGAGTGGTGGAAACACCATATATTTT.

The chain combines TRBV3-1 (or the pseudogene TRBV3-2) with TRBJ1-3; D not resolved. This CDR3 has 18 residues. The V and J ends lost 1 base and 0 bases respectively, with 16 bases between them. Germline CDR1 and CDR2: LGHDT and YNNKEL (reference sequence). CDR3: CASSQVRVGGFSGNTIYF. DNA of the CDR3: TGTGCCAGCAGCCAAGTTAGGGTTGGAGGTTTCTCTGGAAACACCATATATTTT.

This chain uses TRBV27 with TRBJ2-1; D is possibly TRBD2 (5 bases). Germline V lookup: CDR1 MNHEY, CDR2 SMNVEV (reference sequence). The CDR3 covers 14 residues. The ends were cut back, 3 bases at V and 2 bases at J, with 8 bases in the middle. CDR3 sequence: CASSFSSTYNEQFF. DNA for the CDR3: TGTGCCAGCAGTTTTTCTAGCACCTACAATGAGCAGTTCTTC.

The rearrangement uses TRBV29-1 and TRBJ2-1; possible D gene TRBD2, 5 bases. Trimming pared 0 bases from V and 3 bases from J, leaving 18 bases between. This CDR3 region has 17 residues. CDR1 is SQVTM and CDR2 is ANQGSEA in the germline V gene. CDR3 loop: CSVEDLVSEDFYNEQFF. The CDR3 DNA is TGCAGCGTTGAAGATTTGGTGTCGGAGGACTTCTACAATGAGCAGTTCTTC.

The chain is built from TRBV28 and TRBJ1-3; D is ambiguous. The V and J ends lost 2 bases and 0 bases respectively, with 8 bases between them. The CDR3 length is 15 residues. Germline V gives CDR1 MDHEN, CDR2 SYDVKM. Written as DNA, the CDR3 is TGTGCCAGCAGTTTAGCATGGAGCTCTGGAAACACCATATATTTT. Its protein is CASSLAWSSGNTIYF.

The chain's CDR3 is CASSDFGGLGGNTIYF. For the CDR3, the DNA is TGCGCCAGCAGTGATTTCGGGGGGCTCGGTGGAAACACCATATATTTT. The rearrangement uses TRBV10-2 and TRBJ1-3, with D perhaps matching TRBD1 (6 bases). The CDR3 runs 16 residues. In germline, CDR1 is WSHSY, CDR2 SAAADI. The V end was cut by 3 bases, the J end by 3 bases, with 15 bases between.

The V gene is TRBV7-3, the J gene TRBJ2-5, with D possibly TRBD1 on 6 matching bases. Germline CDR1 is SGHTA and CDR2 is FQGTGA. V was shortened by 1 base and J by 5 bases, with 14 bases between the two germline ends. The CDR3 spans 15 residues. The CDR3 here is CASSLRAGAGETQYF. In DNA, the CDR3 is TGTGCCAGCAGCTTAAGAGCAGGGGCAGGGGAGACCCAGTACTTC. The whole variable domain, remainder taken from reference TRBV7-3 and TRBJ2-5, is GAGVSQTPSNKVTEKGKYVELRCDPISGHTALYWYRQSLGQGPEFLIYFQGTGAADDSGLPNDRFFAVRPEGSVSTLKIQRTERGDSAVYLCASSLRAGAGETQYFGPGTRLLVL.

The chain joins TRBV27 to TRBJ2-5, with 13 bases fitting TRBD2. This CDR3 has 17 residues. J gave up 4 bases and V 5 bases, and 10 bases lay outside the gene matches. CDR1 and CDR2 from the germline V gene are MNHEY and SMNVEV (reference sequence). The CDR3 here is CASSPGLAGASIETQYF. For the CDR3, the DNA is TGTGCCAGCAGTCCAGGACTAGCGGGAGCGTCGATAGAGACCCAGTACTTC.

The rearrangement links TRBV4-1 to TRBJ2-7, with D perhaps TRBD2 (6 bases). This CDR3 has 15 residues. With 2 bases removed from V and 3 bases from J, the gap between germline ends came to 14 bases. Germline loops: CDR1 MGHRA, CDR2 YSYEKL. The CDR3 protein is CASSQSLGGGYEQYF. The DNA for the CDR3 is TGCGCCAGCAGCCAATCTCTCGGGGGAGGCTACGAGCAGTACTTC.

The V call is TRBV5-4, the J call TRBJ1-1, with D possibly matching TRBD1 (6 bases). This CDR3 comprises 14 residues. The germline V gene encodes CDR1 SGHNT and CDR2 YYREEE (reference sequence). V was pared by 0 bases and J by 4 bases, with 10 bases between. CDR3 DNA sequence: TGTGCCAGCAGCTTGGCCGACAGGATCACTGAAGCTTTCTTT. Translating gives CASSLADRITEAFF.

The gene calls are TRBV11-2 and TRBJ2-3, with D unclear. The germline V gene encodes CDR1 SGHAT and CDR2 FQNNGV. Trimming left V 1 base short and J 2 bases short, with 10 bases between. This CDR3 is 15 amino acids long. The chain's CDR3 is CASSLGQAYTDTQYF. DNA for the CDR3: TGTGCCAGCAGCTTAGGCCAGGCCTACACAGATACGCAGTATTTT.

In its sample, this clone was seen once. The rearrangement links TRBV18 to TRBJ1-6, with 7 bases lining up with TRBD1. The CDR3 consists of 17 residues. V was clipped by 0 bases and J by 7 bases; unmatched bases: 9. The germline CDR1 and CDR2 sequences are KGHSH and LQKENI. The CDR3 region is CASSPPPTGMGNSPLHF. Written as DNA, the CDR3 is TGTGCCAGCTCACCACCCCCGACAGGGATGGGCAATTCACCCCTCCACTTT.

In its sample, this clone was seen once. This chain joins TRBV6-5 and TRBJ2-7, with D possibly matching TRBD1 (6 bases). Trimming removed 5 bases from V and 5 bases from J, with 10 bases in between. This CDR3 has 12 amino acids. From germline, CDR1 is MNHEY and CDR2 SVGAGI. The CDR3 coding sequence is TGTGCCAGCAGTCCCGGGACAAACGAGCAGTACTTC. Residues: CASSPGTNEQYF.

The chain employs TRBV27 and TRBJ2-2; D gene unclear. Trimming pared 1 base from V and 4 bases from J, leaving 10 bases between. Germline lookup yields CDR1 MNHEY and CDR2 SMNVEV (reference sequence). The CDR3 is made up of 15 amino acids. Written as DNA, the CDR3 is TGTGCCAGCAGTTTATTGCCAGGAACCACCGGGGAGCTGTTTTTT. This gives the protein CASSLLPGTTGELFF.

The chain combines TRBV13 with TRBJ2-1; D possibly corresponds to TRBD1 (6 bases). The CDR3 has 15 residues. V shed 5 bases and J shed 2 bases, with 13 bases lying between them. Germline V gene lookup returns CDR1 PRHDT and CDR2 FYEKMQ (reference sequence). CDR3: CASSVQGLPYNEQFF. The CDR3 DNA reads TGTGCCAGCAGCGTCCAGGGGCTTCCCTACAATGAGCAGTTCTTC.

The chain links TRBV6-5 to TRBJ2-5, with D uncertain. The CDR3 extends over 16 amino acids. Per germline, CDR1 MNHEY and CDR2 SVGAGI. V lost 0 bases and J 1 base, leaving 12 bases between the germline ends. The CDR3 reads CASSYSIPRGQETQYF. Written as DNA, the CDR3 is TGTGCCAGCAGTTACTCGATACCCAGAGGCCAAGAGACCCAGTACTTC.

About this clone itself: Additional DNA sequences in this sample encode the identical CDR3. The genes are TRBV6-5 and TRBJ1-3, with D uncertain. Trimming took 2 bases from V and 2 from J, leaving 7 bases between them. The germline V gene has CDR1 MNHEY and CDR2 SVGAGI. The CDR3 covers 14 residues. The CDR3 nucleotides read TGTGCCAGCAGTTACACGGGGACTGGAAACACCATATATTTT. The encoded protein is CASSYTGTGNTIYF.

The chain carries TRBV27 and TRBJ1-2; D is perhaps TRBD1 (6 bases). The germline V gene has CDR1 MNHEY and CDR2 SMNVEV (reference sequence). The CDR3 totals 13 residues. Trimming took off 0 bases at V and 6 bases at J, with 8 bases between the two ends. CDR3 region: CASSLSRGDGYTF. For the CDR3, the DNA is TGTGCCAGCAGTTTATCCAGGGGTGATGGCTACACCTTC.

A note on this clone: One end of the junction does not line up with germline, which may come from a read error. This rearrangement joins TRBV5-1 to TRBJ2-2; the D gene is possibly TRBD1 (6 bases). Per the germline V gene, CDR1 is SGHRS and CDR2 is YFSETQ. There are 13 residues in the CDR3. CDR3 protein: CASTGLEHRGAVF. In DNA, the CDR3 is TGCGCCAGTACAGGGCTAGAACACCGGGGAGCTGTTTTT.

This chain uses TRBV7-8 with TRBJ1-1, with a tentative D call TRBD1 (6 bases). Trimming cost V 1 base and J 0 bases, with 15 bases left between them. Germline-derived CDR1 and CDR2 are SGHVS and FQNEAQ. CDR3 length: 17 amino acids. The chain's CDR3 is CASSLGGRGELNTEAFF. The CDR3, as DNA: TGTGCCAGCAGCTTAGGAGGCAGGGGAGAATTGAACACTGAAGCTTTCTTT.

The V call is TRBV7-2, the J call TRBJ1-2; D might be TRBD1 (5 bases). The CDR3 totals 16 residues. Germline V gives CDR1 SGHTA, CDR2 FQGNSA. Trimming cost V 1 base and J 7 bases, with 19 bases left between them. The CDR3, as DNA: TGTGCCAGCAGCTTAGAGTATTTGGCGGCGGGGGGTGGCTACACCTTC. Protein product: CASSLEYLAAGGGYTF.

The chain carries TRBV10-1 and TRBJ2-7, with TRBD1 as a possible D gene (6 bases). The CDR3 is 17 amino acids. Trimming pared 8 bases from V and 2 bases from J, leaving 25 bases between. Per the germline V gene, CDR1 is WNHNN and CDR2 is SYGVQD (reference sequence). The chain's CDR3 is CASRPPAPGTRAYEQYF. The DNA of the CDR3 is TGCGCCAGCCGGCCCCCGGCACCGGGGACAAGGGCCTACGAGCAGTACTTC.

This clone has more than one count but fewer than ten. This chain connects TRBV2 to TRBJ1-2; 7 bases align to TRBD1. Germline CDR1 reads SNHLY; CDR2 reads FYNNEI. The CDR3 is made up of 13 amino acids. V was clipped by 4 bases and J by 5 bases; unmatched bases: 4. DNA for the CDR3: TGTGCCAGCAGTGGCCAGGGGGTATATGGCTACACCTTC. Translating it yields CASSGQGVYGYTF.

The genes are TRBV6-6 and TRBJ2-7; 9 nucleotides line up with TRBD1. From germline, CDR1 is MNHNY and CDR2 SVGAGI (reference sequence). The length of the CDR3 is 13 residues. V was pared by 4 bases and J by 4 bases, with 2 bases of the junction left unmatched. The CDR3 is CASSWDREYEQYF. DNA for the CDR3: TGTGCCAGCAGTTGGGACAGGGAATACGAGCAGTACTTC.